Sequencing of this TCR beta chain was carried out in a study of T-cell memory formation after mild COVID-19. Overall study results and limits: Later expanders leaned CD4+, whereas clones that contracted between day 15 and 85 were balanced CD4/CD8.

Only a few counts were recorded for this clonotype. The antigen remains undetermined. 5'RACE with constant-segment primers yielded barcoded, UMI-tagged TCR alpha and TCR beta cDNA libraries. One entry per CDR3 protein, called by TCRdb with MiXCR from the 5' RACE reads. The sample lists around 250,000 distinct CDR3 sequences, about 16% occurring once. This receptor was taken from a man between 18 and 29 years old who had mild COVID-19 (a few samples of this study predate the infection). Cell type and time point are not known. Sample: PBMCs or a T cell subset sorted from them (not recorded which).

The DNA of the CDR3 is TGCGCCAGCAGCGTCGGAAGGGAGCAGTACTTC. Its protein is CASSVGREQYF. The rearrangement links TRBV5-1 to TRBJ2-7; D gene ambiguous. The germline CDR1 and CDR2 sequences are SGHRS and YFSETQ. With 4 bases removed from V and 7 bases from J, the gap between germline ends came to 9 bases. This CDR3 has 11 amino acids. The full variable domain, its missing parts supplied by reference TRBV5-1 and TRBJ2-7, is KAGVTQTPRYLIKTRGQQVTLSCSPISGHRSVSWYQQTPGQGLQFLFEYFSETQRNKGNFPGRFSGRQFSNSRSEMNVSTLELGDSALYLCASSVGREQYFGPGTRLTVT.